The sequence of this T cell receptor (beta chain) was determined in a study of blood T cell repertoires in COVID-19. Between the trimmed V and J ends, which lost 8 bases and 9 bases, there was a span of 13 bases. The CDR3 contains 12 residues. Germline V gene data show CDR1 as LGHNA and CDR2 as YSLEER. The repertoire was sequenced with immunoSEQ multiplex PCR; TCRdb's copy has only in-frame clones and lacks some. The sample contains 150,000 to 190,000 clones, 75% to 90% of which appear only once. This clonotype was obtained from a woman between 70 and 85 years old with acute or convalescent COVID-19. The chain joins TRBV4-3 to TRBJ2-2; maybe TRBD1 (5 bases). Sequencing was performed on peripheral blood. The CDR3 protein is CASGDSSRELFF. For the CDR3, the DNA is TGCGCCAGCGGCGACAGTTCCAGGGAGCTGTTTTTT.